A selection of T cell receptor beta chains follows, all from one sample in a study of T cell repertoires in cytomegalovirus infection. These TCRs are of unknown antigen specificity. Via MiXCR, TCRdb re-called the reads, giving one row per CDR3 protein. The sample lists hundreds of thousands of distinct CDR3 sequences, around a third occurring once. This sample comprised cultured PBMCs, obtained from culture after CMV antigen stimulation. The receptors stem from a human donor in good health (CMV status not recorded). Some clones in this sample may be carry-over from other donors' samples. Both conserved end residues are part of each CDR3. Fields, in order: J gene, V gene, D gene, clone size, CDR3 protein, CDR3 DNA. D genes are given only for firm matches. Not all rows give a size; the values are once, few, many and, for expanded clones, a class.

>TRBJ2-5|TRBV20-1|TRBD2|few
CSARSPSGWLKETQYF
TGCAGTGCTAGATCTCCTAGCGGATGGTTAAAAGAGACCCAGTACTTC
>TRBJ2-5|TRBV7-2|.|many
CASSFGQQETQYF
TGTGCCAGCAGCTTTGGACAGCAAGAGACCCAGTACTTC
>TRBJ2-5|TRBV12-3/TRBV12-4|.|.
CASSPAGRQETQYF
TGTGCCAGCAGCCCGGCGGGGCGGCAAGAGACCCAGTACTTC
>TRBJ1-1|TRBV7-9|TRBD1|few
CASSPSRGLNTEAFF
TGTGCCAGCAGCCCATCCAGGGGGCTGAACACTGAAGCTTTCTTT
>TRBJ2-3|TRBV4-2|.|.
CASSYYSGEGTDTQYF
TGTGCCAGCAGCTATTATTCGGGGGAGGGCACAGATACGCAGTATTTT
>TRBJ2-1|TRBV24-1|.|.
CATSDRLGRDEQFF
TGTGCCACCAGTGATAGGTTAGGCAGGGATGAGCAGTTCTTC
>TRBJ1-1|TRBV7-8|.|.
CASSPGKYTEAFF
TGTGCCAGCAGCCCCGGCAAGTACACTGAAGCTTTCTTT
>TRBJ2-1|TRBV28|.|.
CASRKVIRQGNNEQFF
TGTGCCAGCCGGAAGGTCATAAGGCAGGGAAACAATGAGCAGTTCTTC
>TRBJ2-1|TRBV29-1|TRBD2|.
CSVDTGTIDEQFF
TGCAGCGTTGATACCGGGACTATTGATGAGCAGTTCTTC
>TRBJ2-5|TRBV5-4|.|few
CASSSLIKETQYF
TGTGCCAGCAGCTCTTTGATTAAAGAGACCCAGTACTTC
>TRBJ1-5|TRBV7-8|.|.
CASSLGQTGLNQPQHF
TGTGCCAGCAGCTTGGGACAAACAGGGTTGAATCAGCCCCAGCATTTT
>TRBJ2-3|TRBV6-2/TRBV6-3|.|few
CASSPTGRDTQYF
TGTGCCAGCAGCCCCACAGGGAGAGATACGCAGTATTTT
>TRBJ2-3|TRBV20-1|.|.
CSARDGVAGTDTQYF
TGCAGTGCTAGAGATGGCGTTGCGGGCACAGATACGCAGTATTTT
>TRBJ2-1|TRBV20-1|TRBD2|.
CSAREERWLAGANEQFF
TGCAGTGCTAGAGAGGAGAGGTGGCTAGCGGGAGCCAATGAGCAGTTCTTC
>TRBJ1-4|TRBV5-1|.|.
CASSLVSGTEEKLFF
TGCGCCAGCAGCTTGGTGTCGGGGACTGAAGAAAAACTGTTTTTT
>TRBJ1-2|TRBV7-9|.|.
CASSRDRQNGYTF
TGTGCCAGCAGCCGTGACAGGCAAAATGGCTACACCTTC
>TRBJ2-5|TRBV7-2|TRBD1|few
CASSPSTGLLGETQYF
TGTGCCAGCAGCCCCTCGACAGGGCTCTTGGGAGAGACCCAGTACTTC
>TRBJ1-5|TRBV7-2|.|.
CASSLVGVGNQPQHF
TGTGCCAGCAGCTTAGTAGGGGTAGGCAATCAGCCCCAGCATTTT
>TRBJ2-3|TRBV7-4|.|few
CASSLRLVSTDTQYF
TGTGCCAGCAGCTTAAGACTAGTCTCCACAGATACGCAGTATTTT
>TRBJ2-7|TRBV18|.|few
CASSPNEANYEQYF
TGTGCCAGCTCACCAAATGAAGCCAACTACGAGCAGTACTTC
>TRBJ1-2|TRBV7-8|.|many
CASSFAGEVHGYTF
TGTGCCAGCAGCTTCGCGGGGGAGGTCCACGGCTACACCTTC
>TRBJ2-1|TRBV7-8|TRBD1|.
CASSLRTGSYNEQFF
TGTGCCAGCAGCTTACGGACAGGGTCCTACAATGAGCAGTTCTTC
>TRBJ2-1|TRBV9|TRBD2|.
CASTIGAGTSGGASYNEQFF
TGTGCCAGCACCATCGGTGCGGGGACTAGCGGGGGGGCCTCCTACAATGAGCAGTTCTTC
>TRBJ1-6|TRBV11-1|.|few
CASSLDGADSPLHF
TGTGCCAGCAGCTTAGACGGGGCTGATTCACCCCTCCACTTT
>TRBJ1-5|TRBV10-2|.|once
CASSEWADGQPQHF
TGCGCCAGCAGTGAGTGGGCCGACGGTCAGCCCCAGCATTTT
>TRBJ1-2|TRBV4-3|.|few
CASSQHKGLHSVYGYTF
TGCGCCAGCAGCCAACATAAGGGGCTTCACAGCGTCTATGGCTACACCTTC
>TRBJ2-1|TRBV2|TRBD1|few
CASSQTGTGDYNEQFF
TGTGCCAGCAGTCAAACCGGGACAGGGGACTACAATGAGCAGTTCTTC
>TRBJ2-1|TRBV28|.|.
CASSFLRGGTDEQFF
TGTGCCAGCAGTTTCCTCAGGGGGGGGACGGATGAGCAGTTCTTC
>TRBJ2-1|TRBV10-1|.|.
CASSGGTSGNEQFF
TGCGCCAGCAGTGGCGGGACCTCCGGCAATGAGCAGTTCTTC
>TRBJ1-2|TRBV5-4|.|.
CASSLGGASFLYGYTF
TGTGCCAGCAGCCTGGGAGGGGCCAGCTTCCTTTATGGCTACACCTTC
>TRBJ2-1|TRBV19|.|.
CASSIVLMGPNEQFF
TGTGCCAGTAGTATCGTTCTGATGGGACCCAATGAGCAGTTCTTC
>TRBJ2-7|TRBV15|.|few
CATSRSAVNEQYF
TGTGCCACCAGCAGATCCGCAGTCAACGAGCAGTACTTC
>TRBJ2-7|TRBV20-1|TRBD2|.
CSAEARREPYEQYF
TGCAGTGCGGAGGCGAGGCGGGAGCCTTACGAGCAGTACTTC
>TRBJ2-7|TRBV7-9|.|many
CASSLRTDYEQYF
TGTGCCAGCAGCTTACGTACAGACTACGAGCAGTACTTC
>TRBJ2-7|TRBV5-4|TRBD2|.
CASSSGRAGGEQYF
TGTGCCAGCAGCTCCGGGAGGGCCGGAGGGGAGCAGTACTTC
>TRBJ2-7|TRBV18|.|few
CASSLDILSYEQYF
TGTGCCAGCTCCCTTGACATCCTGTCTTACGAGCAGTACTTC
>TRBJ2-3|TRBV6-2/TRBV6-3|.|.
CASRGSSSDTQYF
TGTGCCAGCAGGGGGAGTAGCTCAGATACGCAGTATTTT
>TRBJ2-1|TRBV15|.|.
CATSRDPPGQGEQFF
TGTGCCACCAGCAGAGATCCTCCAGGGCAGGGCGAGCAGTTCTTC
>TRBJ2-5|TRBV29-1|.|.
CSVRRAGETQYF
TGCAGCGTCAGGAGGGCCGGGGAGACCCAGTACTTC
>TRBJ2-1|TRBV6-6|.|.
CASSYSASATGRVF
TGTGCCAGCAGTTACTCGGCTAGCGCTACGGGAAGGGTCTTC
>TRBJ2-3|TRBV19|.|few
CATSTGETDTQYF
TGTGCCACGTCGACTGGAGAGACAGATACGCAGTATTTT
>TRBJ2-1|TRBV20-1|.|.
CSVIAQSSYNEQFF
TGCAGTGTTATAGCGCAGAGCTCCTACAATGAGCAGTTCTTC
>TRBJ2-5|TRBV24-1|.|.
CATSDFKYPPTEETQYF
TGTGCCACCAGTGATTTTAAGTACCCACCCACGGAGGAGACCCAGTACTTC
>TRBJ1-1|TRBV7-2|.|many
CASSLVPTTEAFF
TGTGCCAGCAGCTTAGTCCCTACCACTGAAGCTTTCTTT
>TRBJ1-2|TRBV5-4|.|.
CASSSGAGGLNYGYTF
TGTGCCAGCAGCTCCGGTGCCGGGGGTCTGAACTATGGCTACACCTTC
>TRBJ2-6|TRBV6-5|.|few
CASSKQGANVLTF
TGTGCCAGCAGTAAACAGGGGGCCAACGTCCTGACTTTC
>TRBJ1-1|TRBV11-1|.|many
CASSLAMGTTEAFF
TGTGCCAGCAGCTTAGCTATGGGGACCACTGAAGCTTTCTTT
>TRBJ2-7|TRBV7-9|TRBD1|.
CASSLVGQDTYEQYF
TGTGCCAGCAGCTTGGTGGGACAGGATACCTACGAGCAGTACTTC
>TRBJ2-1|TRBV12-3/TRBV12-4|TRBD2|.
CASSERGGQNEQFF
TGTGCCAGCAGTGAGCGGGGGGGCCAGAATGAGCAGTTCTTC
>TRBJ2-1|TRBV20-1|TRBD2|.
CSARDPLAGGPHGSYNEQFF
TGCAGTGCTAGAGATCCGCTAGCGGGAGGGCCACACGGCTCCTACAATGAGCAGTTCTTC